This T cell receptor (beta chain) was identified during a study of preoperative IRX-2 immunotherapy in early breast cancer. Profiling relied on immunoSEQ multiplex PCR, and the TCRdb table lists in-frame clones only, not all of them. Of under 35,000 clones listed, roughly four fifths are singletons. Treatment of the sample: preoperative locoregional IRX-2 cytokine immunotherapy. Samples came from a phase Ib trial of preoperative locoregional IRX-2 cytokine immunotherapy. Trimming shortened V by 10 bases and J by 3 bases, and 17 bases separated the two germline ends. This CDR3 has 14 amino acids. The V gene's germline CDR1 is MNHGY and CDR2 SAAAGT.

The clonotype comes from a human donor with breast cancer. The V and J genes are TRBV6-8 and TRBJ2-3; D gene unclear. Sample collection was performed from a patient treated with IRX-2 immunotherapy. The CDR3 is CAITPALRTDTQYF. In DNA form, the CDR3 reads TGTGCCATCACTCCAGCGTTAAGGACAGATACGCAGTATTTT.